This T cell receptor (beta chain) is from a study of T cells in Graves' hyperthyroidism and ophthalmopathy. This clonotype was picked up many times. What it binds is unknown. TCR beta CDR3 sequences were amplified from RNA transcripts. Initially, a first-round RT-PCR of the TCR CDR3 employed the HTBI primer set. TCRdb passed the multiplex PCR reads through MiXCR, listing each CDR3 protein once. The sample includes some 620,000 distinct CDR3 sequences, about a sixth of them seen just once. Overall study results and limits: Ophthalmopathy was model-predicted a median around 6.1 months pre-onset. Stable hyperthyroidism was told apart from ophthalmopathy by a model built on 13 V-J features.

Between the trimmed V and J ends, which lost 2 bases and 8 bases, there was a span of 15 bases. This CDR3 region has 14 residues. CDR1 MDHEN and CDR2 SYDVKM come from the germline V gene. The sample comprised blood. This receptor was taken from a woman aged 25-40 years with Graves' hyperthyroidism. The V gene is TRBV28, the J gene TRBJ1-2, with D uncertain. The CDR3: CASSLKGPPPGYTF. As DNA, the CDR3 is TGTGCCAGCAGTTTAAAGGGTCCACCCCCCGGCTACACCTTC.